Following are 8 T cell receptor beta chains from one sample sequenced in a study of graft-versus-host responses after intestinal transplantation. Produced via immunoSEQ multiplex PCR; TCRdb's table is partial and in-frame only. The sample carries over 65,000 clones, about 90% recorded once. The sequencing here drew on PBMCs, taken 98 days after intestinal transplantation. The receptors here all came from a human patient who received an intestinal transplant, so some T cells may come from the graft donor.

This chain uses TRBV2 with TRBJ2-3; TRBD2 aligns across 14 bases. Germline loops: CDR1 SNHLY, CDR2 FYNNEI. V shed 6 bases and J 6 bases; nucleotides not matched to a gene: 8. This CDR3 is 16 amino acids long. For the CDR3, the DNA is TGTGCCAGCAGCCACGGACTAGCGGGAGGCAGTGATACGCAGTATTTT. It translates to CASSHGLAGGSDTQYF.

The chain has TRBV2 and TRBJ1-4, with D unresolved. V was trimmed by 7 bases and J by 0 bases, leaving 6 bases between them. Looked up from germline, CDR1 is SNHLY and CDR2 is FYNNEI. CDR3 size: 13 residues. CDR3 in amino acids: CASKGSTNEKLFF. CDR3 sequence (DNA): TGTGCCAGCAAAGGGTCAACTAATGAAAAACTGTTTTTT.

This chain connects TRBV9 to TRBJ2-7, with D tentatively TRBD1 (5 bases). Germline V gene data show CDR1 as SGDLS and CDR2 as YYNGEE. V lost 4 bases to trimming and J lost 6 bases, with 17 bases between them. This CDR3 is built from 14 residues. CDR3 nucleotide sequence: TGTGCCAGCAGCTTAGGACCAGGGTGGGTCGAGCAGTACTTC. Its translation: CASSLGPGWVEQYF. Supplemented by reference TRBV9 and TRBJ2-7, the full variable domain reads DSGVTQTPKHLITATGQRVTLRCSPRSGDLSVYWYQQSLDQGLQFLIQYYNGEERAKGNILERFSAQQFPDLHSELNLSSLELGDSALYFCASSLGPGWVEQYFGPGTRLTVT.

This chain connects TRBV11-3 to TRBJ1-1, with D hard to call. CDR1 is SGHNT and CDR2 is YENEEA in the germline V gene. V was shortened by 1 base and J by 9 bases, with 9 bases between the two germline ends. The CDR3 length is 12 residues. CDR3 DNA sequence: TGTGCCAGCAGCTTAGGGGGTTGGCAAGCTTTCTTT. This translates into CASSLGGWQAFF.

CDR3 DNA sequence: TGTGCCAGCAGCTTAGTTCCGATCACCGGGGAGCTGTTTTTT. It encodes CASSLVPITGELFF. V and J are TRBV11-2 and TRBJ2-2; D is ambiguous. The germline gives CDR1 SGHAT, CDR2 FQNNGV. The CDR3 is 14 amino acids. The V end lost 1 base, the J end lost 4 bases, and 7 bases lay between the germline ends.

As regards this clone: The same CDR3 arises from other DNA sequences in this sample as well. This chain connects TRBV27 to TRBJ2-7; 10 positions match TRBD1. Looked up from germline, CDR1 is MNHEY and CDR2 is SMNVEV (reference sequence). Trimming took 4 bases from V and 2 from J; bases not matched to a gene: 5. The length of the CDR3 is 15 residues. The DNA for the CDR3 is TGTGCCAGCAGTTCCGGACAGGGGGGCCCCTACGAGCAGTACTTC. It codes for CASSSGQGGPYEQYF.

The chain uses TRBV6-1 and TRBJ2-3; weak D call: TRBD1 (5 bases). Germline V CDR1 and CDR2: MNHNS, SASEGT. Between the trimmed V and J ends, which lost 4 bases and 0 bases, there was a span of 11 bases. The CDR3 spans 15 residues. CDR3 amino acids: CASSALSGSTDTQYF. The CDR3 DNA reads TGTGCCAGCAGTGCTTTATCAGGGAGCACAGATACGCAGTATTTT.

The CDR3 sequence: CASGLMATDTQYF. In DNA form, the CDR3 reads TGTGCTAGTGGCCTAATGGCAACAGATACGCAGTATTTT. The rearrangement joins TRBV12-5 to TRBJ2-3; D remains unclear. V was trimmed by 6 bases and J by 3 bases, leaving 10 bases between them. The V gene's germline CDR1 is LGHNT and CDR2 FRNRAP. The CDR3 has 13 residues.